The clone carrying this T cell receptor (beta chain) was recorded at least ten times. Unique molecular identifiers were incorporated during preparation of the TCRbeta library. TCRdb fed the PCR reads into MiXCR, producing one record per CDR3 protein. The profile shows approximately 300,000 distinct CDR3 sequences, over 9.5% of them singletons. The CDR3 consists of 14 residues. The ends were cut back, 0 bases at V and 1 base at J, with 5 bases in the middle. Germline V CDR1 and CDR2: SGDLS, YYNGEE. The record originates from a study of T-cell reconstitution after alpha-beta-depleted transplantation in children.

The source material was PBMCs, sampled before TCRalphabeta/CD19-depleted stem cell transplant. The origin of this receptor is a boy under three years old with acute myeloid leukemia, due to receive a stem cell transplant. V gene TRBV9 combines with J gene TRBJ2-1, with a tentative D call TRBD1 (5 bases). The CDR3 spells CASSVAGSYNEQFF. Here the CDR3 DNA reads TGTGCCAGCAGCGTAGCAGGGTCCTACAATGAGCAGTTCTTC.